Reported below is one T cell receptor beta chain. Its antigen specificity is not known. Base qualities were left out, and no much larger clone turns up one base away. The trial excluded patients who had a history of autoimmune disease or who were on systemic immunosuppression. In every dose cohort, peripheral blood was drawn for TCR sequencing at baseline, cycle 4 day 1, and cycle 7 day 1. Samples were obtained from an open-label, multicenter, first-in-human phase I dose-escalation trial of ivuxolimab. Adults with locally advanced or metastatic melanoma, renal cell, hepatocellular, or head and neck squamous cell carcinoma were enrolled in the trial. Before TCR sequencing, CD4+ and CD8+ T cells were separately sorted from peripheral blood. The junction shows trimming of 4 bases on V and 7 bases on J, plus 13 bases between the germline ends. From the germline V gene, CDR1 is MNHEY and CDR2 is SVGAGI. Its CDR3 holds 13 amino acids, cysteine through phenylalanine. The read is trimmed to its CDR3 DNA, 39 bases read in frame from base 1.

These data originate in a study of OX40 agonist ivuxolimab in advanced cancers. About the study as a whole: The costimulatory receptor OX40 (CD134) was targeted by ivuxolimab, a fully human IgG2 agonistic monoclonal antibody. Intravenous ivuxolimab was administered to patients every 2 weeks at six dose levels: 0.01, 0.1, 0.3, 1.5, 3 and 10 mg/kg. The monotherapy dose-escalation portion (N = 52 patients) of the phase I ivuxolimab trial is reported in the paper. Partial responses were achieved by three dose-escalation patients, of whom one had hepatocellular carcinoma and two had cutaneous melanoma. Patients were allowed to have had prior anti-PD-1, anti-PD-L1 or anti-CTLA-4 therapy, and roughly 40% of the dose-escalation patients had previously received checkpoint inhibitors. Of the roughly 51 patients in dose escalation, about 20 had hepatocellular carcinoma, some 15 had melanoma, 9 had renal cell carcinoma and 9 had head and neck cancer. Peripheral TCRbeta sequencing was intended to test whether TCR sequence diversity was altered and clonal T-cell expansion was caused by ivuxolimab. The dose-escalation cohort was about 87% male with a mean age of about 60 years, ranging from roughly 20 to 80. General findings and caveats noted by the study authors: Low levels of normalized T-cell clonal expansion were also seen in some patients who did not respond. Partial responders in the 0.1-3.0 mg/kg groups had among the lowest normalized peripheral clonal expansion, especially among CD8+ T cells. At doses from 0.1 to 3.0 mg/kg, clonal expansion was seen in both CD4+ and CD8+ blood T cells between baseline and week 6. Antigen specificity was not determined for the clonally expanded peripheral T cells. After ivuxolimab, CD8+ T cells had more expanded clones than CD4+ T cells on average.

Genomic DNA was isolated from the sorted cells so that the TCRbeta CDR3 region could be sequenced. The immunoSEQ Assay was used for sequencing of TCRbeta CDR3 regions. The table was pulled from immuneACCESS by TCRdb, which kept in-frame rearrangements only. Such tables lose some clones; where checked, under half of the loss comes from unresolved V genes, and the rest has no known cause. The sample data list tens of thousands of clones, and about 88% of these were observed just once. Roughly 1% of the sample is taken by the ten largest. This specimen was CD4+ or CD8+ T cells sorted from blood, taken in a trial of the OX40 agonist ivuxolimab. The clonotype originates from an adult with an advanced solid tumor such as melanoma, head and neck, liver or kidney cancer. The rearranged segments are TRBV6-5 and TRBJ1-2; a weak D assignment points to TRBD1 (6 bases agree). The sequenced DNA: TGTGCCAGCAGTTCACAGGGACGGACTGGCTACACCTTC. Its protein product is CASSSQGRTGYTF.